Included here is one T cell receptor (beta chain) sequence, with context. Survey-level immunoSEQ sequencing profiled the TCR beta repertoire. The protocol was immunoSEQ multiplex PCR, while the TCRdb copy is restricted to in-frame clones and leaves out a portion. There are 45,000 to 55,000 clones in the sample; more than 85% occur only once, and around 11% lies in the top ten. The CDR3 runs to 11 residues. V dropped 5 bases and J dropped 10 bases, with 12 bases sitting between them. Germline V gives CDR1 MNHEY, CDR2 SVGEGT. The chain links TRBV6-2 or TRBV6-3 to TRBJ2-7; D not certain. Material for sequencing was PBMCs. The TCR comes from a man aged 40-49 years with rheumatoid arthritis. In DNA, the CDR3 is TGTGCCAGCAGTAACCGGGCCCCTCAGTACTTC. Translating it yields CASSNRAPQYF.